The 6 T cell receptor beta chains in this list originate from one sample, sequenced in a study of shared clonotypes between healthy human individuals (dated by TCRdb to 2020 to 2022). The library was built by means of the immunoSEQ multiplex PCR assay. TCRdb carries this immuneACCESS record with in-frame sequences only. Its versions omit some clonotypes, under half of them owing to an unresolved V gene in the studies checked, with the rest unexplained. The sample records some 2,500,000 clones, about 90% of which are singletons. The ten largest make up about 0.36% of the sample. The sequenced sample consisted of naive CD4+ T cells from PBMCs. The cell subset or site label, read with the paper, signifies: CD45RA+ positively selected. These TCRs come from a man aged 18 to 29 in good health. Some clones in this sample may be carry-over from other donors' samples.

This rearrangement joins TRBV11-2 to TRBJ2-1; the match to TRBD2 covers 8 bases. CDR3 size: 16 residues. Germline CDR1 and CDR2: SGHAT and FQNNGV. V lost 6 bases, J lost 2 bases, and 9 bases stayed unmatched. The CDR3 nucleotides read TGTGCCAGCAGGGATAGCGGGAAGTCAGCCTACAATGAGCAGTTCTTC. Its translation is CASRDSGKSAYNEQFF.

V and J are TRBV5-1 and TRBJ2-1; 12 bases match TRBD2. CDR1 and CDR2 (germline): SGHRS, YFSETQ. V shed 4 bases and J 5 bases; nucleotides not matched to a gene: 7. This CDR3 has 16 residues. The CDR3 is CASSALAGGIHNEQFF. CDR3 in DNA: TGCGCCAGCAGCGCCCTAGCGGGAGGGATCCACAATGAGCAGTTCTTC.

J is TRBJ2-3 and V is TRBV5-1, with D perhaps TRBD2 (5 bases). This CDR3 contains 12 residues. V was shortened by 4 bases and J by 9 bases, with 12 bases between the two germline ends. Germline lookup yields CDR1 SGHRS and CDR2 YFSETQ. CDR3 coding DNA: TGCGCCAGCAGCACCGGGGTCTCAACGCAGTATTTT. As protein: CASSTGVSTQYF.

This chain uses TRBV6-1 with TRBJ2-1, with D unclear. There are 15 residues in the CDR3. V was pared by 6 bases and J by 0 bases, with 12 bases between. CDR1 is MNHNS and CDR2 is SASEGT in the germline V gene. CDR3 residues: CASSAQVSSYNEQFF. CDR3 nucleotide sequence: TGTGCCAGCAGCGCCCAGGTTAGCTCCTACAATGAGCAGTTCTTC.

The J gene is TRBJ2-2, the V gene TRBV5-1; D is unclear. This CDR3 comprises 15 residues. Trimming left V 7 bases short and J 10 bases short, with 23 bases between. In germline, CDR1 is SGHRS, CDR2 YFSETQ. CDR3 protein: CASQGSPSEKEELFF. The CDR3 DNA sequence: TGCGCCAGCCAAGGTAGTCCGTCCGAAAAGGAGGAGCTGTTTTTT. The variable domain in full, completed from reference TRBV5-1 and TRBJ2-2, reads KAGVTQTPRYLIKTRGQQVTLSCSPISGHRSVSWYQQTPGQGLQFLFEYFSETQRNKGNFPGRFSGRQFSNSRSEMNVSTLELGDSALYLCASQGSPSEKEELFFGEGSRLTVL.

The CDR3 sequence: CATSRDRLAGEQFF. DNA of the CDR3: TGTGCCACCAGCAGAGATCGGCTAGCAGGTGAGCAGTTCTTC. V is TRBV15 and J is TRBJ2-1; tentative D call: TRBD2 (5 bases). V was clipped by 0 bases and J by 9 bases, with 12 bases between them. The CDR3 sequence is 14 residues long. CDR1 is LNHNV and CDR2 is YYDKDF in the germline V gene (reference sequence). Filled out from reference TRBV15 and TRBJ2-1, the complete variable domain reads DAMVIQNPRYQVTQFGKPVTLSCSQTLNHNVMYWYQQKSSQAPKLLFHYYDKDFNNEADTPDNFQSRRPNTSFCFLDIRSPGLGDTAMYLCATSRDRLAGEQFFGPGTRLTVL.